This T cell receptor beta chain was found in a study of cytomegalovirus exposure and HLA in healthy donors. On the study more broadly: For the roughly 400 genotyped donors, over 80% fell within the Caucasian-associated ancestry cluster.

PCR involved 60 Vbeta and 13 Jbeta primers. Assay: immunoSEQ multiplex PCR; the TCRdb copy retains only in-frame clones and omits some. The sample includes tens of thousands of clones, 87% seen only once; the top ten take 6.5% to 9.5%. The study sampled nominally healthy donors, though unrecorded immune exposures were likely. Turning to this clone: Antigen: not known.

Study-wide results and caveats: Most TCR sequences were seen very rarely across donors, but some public TCRs occurred in many.

The germline V gene has CDR1 WSHSY and CDR2 SAAADI. Losses at the gene ends were 10 bases for V and 6 bases for J; bases not matched to a gene: 5. This CDR3 is 12 amino acids long. Sequenced material: PBMCs. The sequence came from a woman aged 40 to 55 in good health and CMV-seropositive. This chain uses TRBV10-2 with TRBJ2-7; 11 positions agree with TRBD1. CDR3 region: CATGQGAVEQYF. The CDR3 region has the DNA TGCGCCACCGGACAGGGGGCGGTCGAGCAGTACTTC.